Only a few counts were recorded for the clone carrying this T cell receptor (beta chain). What it recognizes is unknown. This CDR3 comprises 16 residues. Germline CDR1 and CDR2: MDHEN and SYDVKM. Between the trimmed V and J ends, which lost 1 base and 1 base, there was a span of 11 bases. These data belong to a study of human T cells and chemical hapten exposure. Study results and limitations: Expanded TCRs were compared with controls, and the expanded TCRs formed significantly more large CDR3 similarity clusters.

The time point was: pre-sensitization, week 0. The treatment denotes: therapeutic diphenylcyclopropenone sensitization with weekly scalp DPC. TCRdb passed the RACE reads through MiXCR, listing each CDR3 protein once. The table shows 90,000 or so distinct CDR3 sequences, with around 7.9% occurring only once. The chain recombines TRBV28 with TRBJ2-1, with D unresolved. The origin of this receptor is a man aged 35 to 55 with alopecia areata. Some clones in this sample may be carry-over from other donors' samples. This specimen consisted of whole blood, obtained in connection with sensitization to the hapten diphenylcyclopropenone (DPC). The CDR3 loop reads CASSLSSVTSYNEQFF. The CDR3 DNA follows: TGTGCCAGCAGTTTATCAAGCGTAACTTCCTACAATGAGCAGTTCTTC.